The rows below give T cell receptor beta chains drawn from one sample of a study of blood T cell repertoires in COVID-19. Sequencing used immunoSEQ multiplex PCR; TCRdb keeps in-frame clones, though not all of them. The sample has 45,000 or so clones, about 89% seen once. Sequenced input: peripheral blood. These receptors originate from a man between 65 and 85 years old with active COVID-19. Both conserved end residues are part of each CDR3. A D gene is named only where the DNA matches it firmly. Rows may omit the clone size; those that give it use once, few, many or a size class.

clone_size	v_call	d_call	j_call	cdr3_aa	cdr3_nt
NA	TRBV6-6	TRBD1	TRBJ1-2	CAGLGGNYGYTF	TGTGCCGGATTAGGGGGCAACTACGGCTACACCTTC
once	TRBV2	TRBD1	TRBJ2-7	CASSLQQGGYEQYF	TGTGCCAGCAGCCTCCAACAGGGGGGATACGAGCAGTACTTC
NA	TRBV6-5	NA	TRBJ1-1	CASSPGLMNTEAFF	TGTGCCAGCAGTCCAGGACTCATGAACACTGAAGCTTTCTTT
once	TRBV6-2/TRBV6-3	NA	TRBJ2-1	CASSRLINEQFF	TGTGCCAGCAGCAGACTGATCAATGAGCAGTTCTTC
NA	TRBV4-1	TRBD1	TRBJ2-7	CASSQGDRAYEQYF	TGCGCCAGCAGCCAGGGGGACAGGGCCTACGAGCAGTACTTC
once	TRBV5-1	TRBD1	TRBJ1-3	CASSTTGDSGNTIYF	TGCGCCAGCAGCACCACAGGGGACAGCGGAAACACCATATATTTT
NA	TRBV15	NA	TRBJ1-2	CATSYRDSNYGYTF	TGTGCCACCAGTTACAGGGATTCGAACTATGGCTACACCTTC
NA	TRBV7-2	TRBD1	TRBJ2-1	CASSFRQGGNEQFF	TGTGCCAGCAGCTTTCGACAGGGTGGAAATGAGCAGTTCTTC
NA	TRBV6-5	NA	TRBJ1-2	CASRRQDFYTF	TGTGCCAGCAGACGACAGGACTTCTACACCTTC
NA	TRBV6-1	NA	TRBJ1-5	CASSEGSGSNQPQHF	TGTGCCAGCAGTGAAGGATCGGGTAGCAATCAGCCCCAGCATTTT
NA	TRBV3-1/TRBV3-2	TRBD2	TRBJ2-1	CASSRANTASGGGYEQFF	TGTGCCAGCAGCCGAGCGAATACGGCTAGCGGGGGGGGCTATGAGCAGTTCTTC
NA	TRBV2	TRBD1	TRBJ1-5	CASKRQGSNQPQHF	TGTGCCAGCAAGAGACAGGGAAGCAATCAGCCCCAGCATTTT
NA	TRBV27	NA	TRBJ2-7	CASSSWTADIYEQYF	TGTGCCAGCAGTTCCTGGACAGCTGACATCTACGAGCAGTACTTC
few	TRBV15	NA	TRBJ1-3	CATSRDRGNTIYF	TGTGCCACCAGCAGAGATCGGGGAAACACCATATATTTT
NA	TRBV6-5	TRBD2	TRBJ2-3	CVSKVPGLAADTQYF	TGTGTCAGCAAGGTACCGGGACTAGCGGCAGATACGCAGTATTTT
NA	TRBV19	TRBD1	TRBJ1-2	CASSRQGTSRGYTF	TGTGCCAGTAGTCGACAGGGGACCTCTCGGGGCTACACCTTC